This T cell receptor (beta chain) was recorded in a study of T cell responses to AZD1222 COVID-19 vaccine. Notes on the study in general: Only a handful of AZD1222 recipients, several in all, had baseline seropositivity. At 160-218 and 743-854, vaccine-associated CD4 TCRs were dominant, and they spanned spike.

A remark on this clone: As yet, its antigen is unknown.

The table came from immunoSEQ multiplex PCR; TCRdb's copy has only in-frame clones and leaves some out. Of 130,000 to 150,000 clones detected, approximately 85% appear once; the ten largest clones hold under 5.5%. The CDR3 runs to 13 residues. Trimming stripped 0 bases from V and 6 bases from J, with 9 bases between. Germline V lookup: CDR1 SGHNT, CDR2 YENEEA. This receptor was identified in an adult who received the MenACWY meningococcal vaccine as a control. The genes are TRBV11-3 and TRBJ2-7; D assignment may be TRBD1 or TRBD2 (5 bases each). This sample comprised peripheral blood, obtained 28 days after the second dose of the MenACWY control vaccine. CDR3 amino acids: CASSLETRGEQYF. CDR3 in DNA: TGTGCCAGCAGCTTAGAGACGAGGGGCGAGCAGTACTTC.